The entry that follows covers one T cell receptor beta chain sequence. Its antigen is currently unknown. This sample was included in a study of response to subunit inactivated influenza vaccine. Study conclusions and caveats: With each seasonal influenza vaccination, the authors suggested, few new T cells are recruited.

TCRdb independently ran MiXCR on the RT-PCR reads; one entry per CDR3 protein. The table has roughly 180,000 distinct CDR3 sequences, around 9% seen once. Per germline, CDR1 DFQATT and CDR2 SNEGSKA (reference sequence). The CDR3 loop spans 12 amino acids. V gave up 0 bases and J gave up 5 bases, with 5 bases separating them. The V call is TRBV20-1, the J call TRBJ1-5; D gene unclear. The sample was non-naive T cells sorted from PBMCs, taken on the day of vaccination. This sequence was found in a man aged 50 or older who received an inactivated influenza vaccine. CDR3 coding DNA: TGCAGTGCTAGAGATCGATATCAGCCCCAGCATTTT. This encodes CSARDRYQPQHF.